This TCR beta chain was sequenced in a study of T cell responses to AZD1222 COVID-19 vaccine (dated by TCRdb to the early 2020s). A note on the overall study: AZD1222 recipients with second doses at about 4 weeks or about 12 weeks were pooled, because spike-specific TCR depth and breadth did not differ between schedules. Trial participants were enrolled by age into 18-55, 56-69 and 70-plus year subgroups, with around 150, 28 and 57 TCR-sequenced participants respectively. A total of 233 trial participants underwent TCR sequencing, of whom 200 to 220 had received two doses of AZD1222 and roughly 26 had received two doses of the MenACWY control vaccine.

Sample time point, as interpreted from the label and publication: baseline before first vaccination. Vaccinee samples were obtained from the UK trials COV001 and COV002, which included a single-blind randomized controlled phase 2/3 trial of AZD1222 (ChAdOx1 nCoV-19) in healthy adults. Trial participant PBMC samples were collected at day 0 and day 28 after the second dose for TCRbeta chain sequencing. General findings and caveats noted by the study authors: CD4 TCRs associated with the vaccine covered the entire spike protein, and the dominant responses were in regions 160-218 and 743-854. Spike-specific TCR breadth and depth rose significantly after two AZD1222 doses compared with day 0 and with MenACWY recipients. Participants were mostly white British, with more females than males. The authors suggested clonal diversity may have been underestimated. Only five or six AZD1222 recipients were SARS-CoV-2 seropositive at baseline, limiting conclusions about previously exposed vaccinees. Because no day 14 peak-response samples were available, the repertoires could be characterized only after the peak T cell response. In the small 56-69-year group, the increase in depth fell short of significance, most likely because of low power. Nearly half of unique spike-specific TCRs reportedly recognized epitopes outside regions mutated in the B.1.351 and B.1.1.7 variants.

This clone has only one observation. Its specific antigen is unknown. No per-base quality is available; no much larger clone lies one base away. The CDR3 regions of human TCRbeta chains were analyzed by immunosequencing. For the original study's pipeline: TCRs in the repertoires were compared against a reference library of SARS-CoV-2-specific TCRs that had been generated with the MIRA antigen-specificity platform. Breadth was defined as the fraction of unique TCRs that were SARS-CoV-2-associated, and depth was defined as the fraction of total T cells that were SARS-CoV-2-associated. Using the MIRA data, every spike-specific TCR was mapped to the spike region that the TCR reacted to and assigned to either a CD4 or a CD8 class. Log10-transformed breadth and depth values were compared by one-way ANOVA with Sidak's multiple comparisons tests. The table was pulled from immuneACCESS by TCRdb, which kept in-frame rearrangements only. Such tables lose some clones; where checked, under half of the loss comes from unresolved V genes, and the rest has no known cause. V, J and clone size are taken as reported in that table, and D and trimming were inferred from the DNA itself. The sample has over 110,000 clones on record, roughly 91% of them singletons. The ten largest clones capture around 5.1% of the sample.

The source is an adult in good health. This specimen was peripheral blood, taken on day 0 of AZD1222 vaccination.

The CDR3 corresponds to CASSYPLAGRSPLHF. The DNA sequence is as follows: TGTGCCAGCAGTTACCCCCTGGCAGGGCGGTCACCCCTCCACTTT. The chain joins TRBV6-5 to TRBJ1-6; tentative D gene TRBD1, with 5 bases matching. The CDR1 and CDR2 encoded by the germline V gene are MNHEY and SVGAGI. The CDR3 spans 15 residues, from the cysteine through the phenylalanine. CDR3 DNA is the only sequence kept; it has 45 bases, read in frame from the first base. The trim is 2 bases for V and 10 bases for J, with a gap of 15 bases between the germline ends.